One and the same sample provided the 12 T cell receptor beta chains below, sequenced in a study of T-cell memory formation after mild COVID-19. TCRdb ran MiXCR on the 5' RACE reads and lists one entry per CDR3 protein. Among 470,000 or so distinct CDR3 sequences, 20% were seen once, and the ten largest hold roughly 8%. What was sequenced was PBMCs or a T cell subset sorted from them (not recorded which). These receptors were collected from an adult woman who had mild COVID-19 (a few samples of this study predate the infection). Cell type and time point are not known.

This sequence joins TRBV4-3 and TRBJ2-3; D call uncertain. The CDR3 covers 14 residues. V was clipped by 4 bases and J by 6 bases, with 14 bases between them. In germline, CDR1 is LGHNA, CDR2 YSLEER. CDR3: CASSPYRPGDTQYF. The CDR3 coding sequence is TGCGCCAGCAGCCCCTACCGTCCCGGTGATACGCAGTATTTT.

The V gene is TRBV9, the J gene TRBJ2-5; D unresolved. The length of the CDR3 is 15 residues. Germline V gene data show CDR1 as SGDLS and CDR2 as YYNGEE. V was cut by 0 bases and J by 1 base, with 10 bases left in between. CDR3 sequence: CASSVDLGFQETQYF. CDR3 nucleotide sequence: TGTGCCAGCAGCGTAGACCTGGGATTCCAAGAGACCCAGTACTTC.

The V and J genes are TRBV9 and TRBJ1-2, with D hard to call. The CDR3 is made up of 16 amino acids. The germline V gene encodes CDR1 SGDLS and CDR2 YYNGEE. Trimming shortened V by 0 bases and J by 8 bases, and 20 bases separated the two germline ends. CDR3 nucleotides: TGTGCCAGCAGCGTAGACGGGATTCCGGATAATCGCGGCTACACCTTC. As protein: CASSVDGIPDNRGYTF.

This clonotype was observed a handful of times. The rearrangement links TRBV29-1 to TRBJ1-1, with D perhaps matching TRBD1 (6 bases). Germline V CDR1 and CDR2: SQVTM, ANQGSEA. The V and J ends lost 6 bases and 4 bases respectively, with 15 bases between them. This CDR3 comprises 13 residues. The DNA of the CDR3 is TGCAGCGTCGTACAGGGTTCTTCCACTGAAGCTTTCTTT. Its protein product is CSVVQGSSTEAFF. Complete variable domain (other parts from reference TRBV29-1 and TRBJ1-1): SAVISQKPSRDICQRGTSLTIQCQVDSQVTMMFWYRQQPGQSLTLIATANQGSEATYESGFVIDKFPISRPNLTFSTLTVSNMSPEDSSIYLCSVVQGSSTEAFFGQGTRLTVV.

The rearrangement uses TRBV15 and TRBJ2-3; 9 nucleotides agree with TRBD2. Germline V CDR1 and CDR2: LNHNV, YYDKDF (reference sequence). This CDR3 region has 16 residues. After removal of 1 base from V and 3 bases from J, the junction contained 5 bases not matched to a gene. The CDR3 DNA reads TGTGCCACCAGCAGAGTTTCTAGCGGGATTACAGATACGCAGTATTTT. It is translated as CATSRVSSGITDTQYF. Full variable domain (missing parts from reference TRBV15 and TRBJ2-3): DAMVIQNPRYQVTQFGKPVTLSCSQTLNHNVMYWYQQKSSQAPKLLFHYYDKDFNNEADTPDNFQSRRPNTSFCFLDIRSPGLGDTAMYLCATSRVSSGITDTQYFGPGTRLTVL.

This clonotype occurred once. The chain joins TRBV14 to TRBJ2-7, with D maybe TRBD2 (5 bases). The CDR3 totals 15 residues. Germline V gene lookup returns CDR1 SGHDN and CDR2 FVKESK. With 2 bases removed from V and 4 bases from J, the gap between germline ends came to 15 bases. CDR3 coding DNA: TGTGCCAGCAGCCAATGGAGGTCATCGTTTTACGAGCAGTACTTC. Its translation is CASSQWRSSFYEQYF. Full variable domain (remainder filled in from reference TRBV14 and TRBJ2-7): EAGVTQFPSHSVIEKGQTVTLRCDPISGHDNLYWYRRVMGKEIKFLLHFVKESKQDESGMPNNRFLAERTGGTYSTLKVQPAELEDSGVYFCASSQWRSSFYEQYFGPGTRLTVT.

The chain uses TRBV9 and TRBJ2-3; 7 bases agree with TRBD1. The CDR3 extends over 13 amino acids. Germline-derived CDR1 and CDR2 are SGDLS and YYNGEE. The V gene end was trimmed by 2 bases and the J gene end by 5 bases; junction bases not matched to a gene: 2. The DNA for the CDR3 is TGTGCCAGCAGCGTTACAGGGGAAGATACGCAGTATTTT. Translating gives CASSVTGEDTQYF.

This clonotype has just a few counts. The chain has TRBV12-3 or TRBV12-4 and TRBJ1-1; 10 nucleotides line up with TRBD1. V lost 4 bases, J lost 7 bases, and 6 bases stayed unmatched. The CDR3 length is 14 residues. The CDR3 DNA sequence: TGTGCCAGCAGTTCCTGGGGACAGGGGAATGAAGCTTTCTTT. This sequence encodes CASSSWGQGNEAFF.

The V and J genes are TRBV20-1 and TRBJ1-1; TRBD1 is a possible D gene (5 bases). Per the germline V gene, CDR1 is DFQATT and CDR2 is SNEGSKA (reference sequence). This CDR3 is 14 amino acids long. V lost 3 bases and J 6 bases, leaving 17 bases between the germline ends. The CDR3 DNA sequence: TGCAGTGCTAGTTTGGACTCCCGAGGGGCTGAAGCTTTCTTT. This sequence encodes CSASLDSRGAEAFF.

V usage is TRBV4-3 and J usage is TRBJ2-1; D may match TRBD1 or TRBD2 (5 bases each). Germline V gives CDR1 LGHNA, CDR2 YSLEER. V was cut by 0 bases and J by 5 bases, with 8 bases left in between. The CDR3 spans 14 residues. The CDR3, as DNA: TGCGCCAGCAGCCAAGATCGAGGGGACAATGAGCAGTTCTTC. The encoded protein is CASSQDRGDNEQFF.

Only a few counts were recorded for this clonotype. The gene calls are TRBV5-1 and TRBJ1-1, with 9 bases lining up with TRBD1. The CDR3 extends over 14 amino acids. The V gene end was trimmed by 4 bases and the J gene end by 5 bases; junction bases not matched to a gene: 6. Germline CDR1 reads SGHRS; CDR2 reads YFSETQ. CDR3 DNA: TGCGCCAGCAGCCTTGGACAGGGGAAGACTGAAGCTTTCTTT. Translating gives CASSLGQGKTEAFF.

This clonotype was picked up a small number of times. V and J are TRBV9 and TRBJ2-7, with 8 bases that match TRBD2. Trimming cost V 6 bases and J 0 bases; bases outside gene matches: 5. This CDR3 has 14 amino acids. The germline V gene encodes CDR1 SGDLS and CDR2 YYNGEE. For the CDR3, the DNA is TGTGCCAGCACCTCTACTAGCGGCTCCTACGAGCAGTACTTC. Encoded protein: CASTSTSGSYEQYF.